This T cell receptor (beta chain) originates from a study of T cell responses to AZD1222 COVID-19 vaccine. Libraries were prepared by immunoSEQ multiplex PCR; TCRdb keeps only in-frame clonotypes and omits some of them. The sample lists some 130,000 clones; about 93% were seen once. Only one count was recorded for this clone. Combined were second doses at about 4 or about 12 weeks. Source: peripheral blood, taken 28 days after the second AZD1222 dose. This TCR came from an adult who received the AZD1222 COVID-19 vaccine.

CDR3 coding DNA: TGTGCCAGCAGCTTAGTCCCGGGGATCGAGAATGAGCAGTTCTTC. Translated, it gives CASSLVPGIENEQFF. The chain combines TRBV7-8 with TRBJ2-1; weak D call: TRBD2 (5 bases). The germline CDR1 and CDR2 sequences are SGHVS and FQNEAQ. V was shortened by 1 base and J by 7 bases, with 14 bases between the two germline ends. The CDR3 consists of 15 residues.